Below, one T cell receptor (beta chain) is given with its context. As yet, its antigen is unknown. Each CDR3 protein gets one entry after TCRdb re-called the RACE reads with MiXCR. The sample contains just over 80,000 distinct CDR3 sequences, roughly 10% of which appear only once. These data come from a study of human T cells and chemical hapten exposure. For the study at large: Diagnoses of alopecia areata, totalis or universalis occurred in mostly female patients. Overall study results and limits: Alopecia in the donors means their immune response may deviate from healthy people's.

The CDR3 is 14 amino acids. V dropped 6 bases and J dropped 9; count of bases not matched to a gene: 6. CDR1 MNHEY and CDR2 SMNVEV come from the germline V gene (reference sequence). Time point given: patch test 1, 2 weeks after DPC sensitization. The treatment denotes: therapeutic diphenylcyclopropenone sensitization with weekly scalp DPC. Extraction yielded total RNA from whole blood (unfractionated). This sequence was found in a woman between 45 and 60 years old with alopecia areata. Some clones in this sample may be carry-over from other donors' samples. The gene calls are TRBV27 and TRBJ1-6; 9 positions agree with TRBD1. Sequencing was performed on whole blood, taken in connection with sensitization to the hapten diphenylcyclopropenone (DPC). The chain's CDR3 is CASSQGTGFSPLHF. CDR3 DNA: TGTGCCAGCAGCCAAGGGACAGGGTTTTCACCCCTCCACTTT.